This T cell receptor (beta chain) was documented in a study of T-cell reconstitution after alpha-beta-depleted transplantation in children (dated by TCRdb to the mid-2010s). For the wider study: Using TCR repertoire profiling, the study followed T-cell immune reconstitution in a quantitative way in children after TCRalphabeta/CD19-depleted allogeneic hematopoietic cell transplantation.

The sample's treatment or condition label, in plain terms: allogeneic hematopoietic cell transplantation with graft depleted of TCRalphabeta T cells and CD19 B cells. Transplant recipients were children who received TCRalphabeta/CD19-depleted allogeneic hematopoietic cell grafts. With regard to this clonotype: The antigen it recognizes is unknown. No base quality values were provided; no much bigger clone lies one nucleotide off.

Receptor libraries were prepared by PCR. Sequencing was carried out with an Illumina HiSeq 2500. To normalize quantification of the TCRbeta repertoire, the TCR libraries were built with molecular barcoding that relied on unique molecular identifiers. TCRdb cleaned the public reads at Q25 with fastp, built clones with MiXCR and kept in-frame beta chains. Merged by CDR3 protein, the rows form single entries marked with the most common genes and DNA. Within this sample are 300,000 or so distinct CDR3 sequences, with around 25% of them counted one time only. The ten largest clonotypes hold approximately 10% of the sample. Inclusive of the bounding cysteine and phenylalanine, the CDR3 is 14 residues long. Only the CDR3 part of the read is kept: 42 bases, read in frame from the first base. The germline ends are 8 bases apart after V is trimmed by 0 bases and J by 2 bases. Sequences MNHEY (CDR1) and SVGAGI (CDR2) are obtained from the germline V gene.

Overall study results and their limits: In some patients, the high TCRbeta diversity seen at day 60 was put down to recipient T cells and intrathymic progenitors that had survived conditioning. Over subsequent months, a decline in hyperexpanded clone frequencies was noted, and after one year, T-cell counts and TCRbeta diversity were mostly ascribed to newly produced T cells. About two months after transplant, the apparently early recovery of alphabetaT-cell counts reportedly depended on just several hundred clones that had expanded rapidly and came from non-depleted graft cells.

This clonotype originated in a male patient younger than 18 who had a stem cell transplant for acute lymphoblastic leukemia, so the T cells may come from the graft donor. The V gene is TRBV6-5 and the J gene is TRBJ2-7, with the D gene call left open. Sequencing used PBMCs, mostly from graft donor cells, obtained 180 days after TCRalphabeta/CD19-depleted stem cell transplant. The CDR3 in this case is CASSYSGETYEQYF. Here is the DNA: TGTGCCAGCAGTTACTCTGGGGAAACCTACGAGCAGTACTTC.